These T cell receptor beta chains were read from a single sample in a study of CD8+CD57+ T cells in acquired aplastic anemia. MiXCR was run by TCRdb on the reads, yielding one entry per CDR3 protein. The data show fewer than 250,000 distinct CDR3 sequences, around 59% seen once. Sequenced material: sorted CD4+, CD8+, or CD8+CD57+ T cells (not recorded which) from PBMCs. The receptors were gathered from a human donor in good health, serving as a control. Both conserved end residues are part of each CDR3. D genes are given only for firm matches. Size is omitted from some rows. Given values are once, few, many or a class for expanded clones.

D gene: TRBD2
clone size: many
J gene: TRBJ2-1
V gene: TRBV20-1
CDR3 protein: CSARDVGITAGVGFF
CDR3 DNA: TGCAGTGCTAGAGATGTGGGGATTACTGCGGGGGTAGGATTCTTC

D gene: TRBD2
clone size: NA
J gene: TRBJ2-1
V gene: TRBV10-3
CDR3 protein: CAISPTSGGPNEQFF
CDR3 DNA: TGTGCCATCAGTCCGACTAGCGGGGGTCCAAATGAGCAGTTCTTC

D gene: NA
clone size: NA
J gene: TRBJ2-7
V gene: TRBV3-1
CDR3 protein: CASSRGGGSYEQYF
CDR3 DNA: TGTGCCAGCAGCCGGGGAGGGGGCAGCTACGAGCAGTACTTC

D gene: NA
clone size: NA
J gene: TRBJ1-5
V gene: TRBV7-6
CDR3 protein: CASSLASGENQPQHF
CDR3 DNA: TGTGCCAGCAGCTTAGCTTCGGGGGAGAATCAGCCCCAGCATTTT

D gene: TRBD2
clone size: few
J gene: TRBJ2-7
V gene: TRBV7-3
CDR3 protein: CASSTSSGRTEQYF
CDR3 DNA: TGTGCCAGCAGCACCTCTAGCGGGAGAACCGAGCAGTACTTC

D gene: TRBD1
clone size: once
J gene: TRBJ1-6
V gene: TRBV10-3
CDR3 protein: CAIRPGQGADSPLHF
CDR3 DNA: TGTGCCATCAGGCCGGGACAGGGGGCGGATTCACCCCTCCACTTT

D gene: TRBD2
clone size: NA
J gene: TRBJ2-1
V gene: TRBV10-3
CDR3 protein: CAIRGGDNEQFF
CDR3 DNA: TGTGCCATCAGGGGGGGGGACAATGAGCAGTTCTTC

D gene: TRBD1
clone size: NA
J gene: TRBJ1-2
V gene: TRBV7-2
CDR3 protein: CASSLSPWTGRGALFYGYTF
CDR3 DNA: TGTGCCAGCAGCCTAAGCCCCTGGACAGGGAGGGGGGCGCTCTTCTATGGCTACACCTTC

D gene: NA
clone size: NA
J gene: TRBJ2-3
V gene: TRBV5-1
CDR3 protein: CASSLVQGGTDTQYF
CDR3 DNA: TGCGCCAGCAGCTTGGTACAGGGAGGGACAGATACGCAGTATTTT

D gene: NA
clone size: NA
J gene: TRBJ2-1
V gene: TRBV10-3
CDR3 protein: CAISYSVTQALQYNEQFF
CDR3 DNA: TGTGCCATCAGTTACTCGGTAACCCAAGCTCTACAATACAATGAGCAGTTCTTC

D gene: TRBD1
clone size: many
J gene: TRBJ2-7
V gene: TRBV5-8
CDR3 protein: CASSPGTGSSYEQYF
CDR3 DNA: TGTGCCAGCAGCCCAGGGACAGGGAGCTCCTACGAGCAGTACTTC

D gene: TRBD1
clone size: NA
J gene: TRBJ1-5
V gene: TRBV7-3
CDR3 protein: CASSLEQGRNQPQHF
CDR3 DNA: TGTGCCAGCAGCTTAGAACAGGGGAGGAATCAGCCCCAGCATTTT

D gene: TRBD1
clone size: NA
J gene: TRBJ1-6
V gene: TRBV2
CDR3 protein: CASSEYWGTESPLHF
CDR3 DNA: TGTGCCAGCAGTGAATATTGGGGGACAGAATCACCCCTCCACTTT

D gene: NA
clone size: many
J gene: TRBJ1-5
V gene: TRBV27
CDR3 protein: CASSLKAGNQPQHF
CDR3 DNA: TGTGCCAGCAGTTTAAAGGCAGGCAATCAGCCCCAGCATTTT

D gene: NA
clone size: few
J gene: TRBJ1-5
V gene: TRBV10-2
CDR3 protein: CASNAGTGDNQPQHF
CDR3 DNA: TGCGCCAGCAACGCCGGGACGGGGGACAATCAGCCCCAGCATTTT

D gene: NA
clone size: many
J gene: TRBJ2-1
V gene: TRBV7-3
CDR3 protein: CASSLINSPFNEQFF
CDR3 DNA: TGTGCCAGCAGCTTAATCAACTCACCGTTCAATGAGCAGTTCTTC

D gene: NA
clone size: NA
J gene: TRBJ2-5
V gene: TRBV9
CDR3 protein: CASSAVGTLQETQYF
CDR3 DNA: TGTGCCAGCAGCGCTGTCGGGACACTACAAGAGACCCAGTACTTC

D gene: NA
clone size: once
J gene: TRBJ1-3
V gene: TRBV7-2
CDR3 protein: CASSHPGPNLLSGNTIYF
CDR3 DNA: TGTGCCAGCAGCCACCCCGGGCCTAACTTACTTTCTGGAAACACCATATATTTT

D gene: TRBD1
clone size: few
J gene: TRBJ2-7
V gene: TRBV18
CDR3 protein: CASSPPGTARSYEQYF
CDR3 DNA: TGTGCCAGCTCACCACCGGGGACAGCCCGTTCCTACGAGCAGTACTTC

D gene: NA
clone size: NA
J gene: TRBJ1-2
V gene: TRBV10-3
CDR3 protein: CAISESGGAGGYTF
CDR3 DNA: TGTGCCATCAGTGAGTCGGGGGGGGCTGGTGGCTACACCTTC

D gene: NA
clone size: NA
J gene: TRBJ1-2
V gene: TRBV20-1
CDR3 protein: CSARLMGGYTF
CDR3 DNA: TGCAGTGCTAGACTTATGGGAGGCTACACCTTC

D gene: NA
clone size: NA
J gene: TRBJ1-5
V gene: TRBV2
CDR3 protein: CASSVQGYQPQHF
CDR3 DNA: TGTGCCAGCAGTGTACAGGGCTATCAGCCCCAGCATTTT

D gene: TRBD1
clone size: few
J gene: TRBJ1-1
V gene: TRBV3-1
CDR3 protein: CASSHPPGQGGSNTEAFF
CDR3 DNA: TGTGCCAGCAGCCATCCCCCGGGACAGGGAGGATCGAACACTGAAGCTTTCTTT

D gene: NA
clone size: NA
J gene: TRBJ1-4
V gene: TRBV10-3
CDR3 protein: CTISDPRQLGNKKLFF
CDR3 DNA: TGTACCATCAGTGACCCAAGACAGTTGGGTAATAAAAAACTGTTTTTT

D gene: NA
clone size: NA
J gene: TRBJ1-5
V gene: TRBV20-1
CDR3 protein: CSASARNSNQPQHF
CDR3 DNA: TGCAGTGCTAGTGCCAGGAATAGCAATCAGCCCCAGCATTTT

D gene: NA
clone size: many
J gene: TRBJ1-2
V gene: TRBV12-3/TRBV12-4
CDR3 protein: CASSLIQAAGGYTF
CDR3 DNA: TGTGCCAGCAGTTTAATCCAGGCCGCGGGTGGCTACACCTTC

D gene: NA
clone size: NA
J gene: TRBJ2-7
V gene: TRBV12-3/TRBV12-4
CDR3 protein: CASSLVAGQYEQYF
CDR3 DNA: TGTGCCAGCAGTTTGGTGGCAGGTCAATACGAGCAGTACTTC

D gene: NA
clone size: NA
J gene: TRBJ2-7
V gene: TRBV7-3
CDR3 protein: CASSSDGVGAEQYF
CDR3 DNA: TGTGCCAGCAGCTCAGATGGGGTTGGAGCCGAGCAGTACTTC

D gene: TRBD1
clone size: many
J gene: TRBJ2-2
V gene: TRBV7-7
CDR3 protein: CASSLGTARYTGELFF
CDR3 DNA: TGTGCTAGCAGCTTAGGGACAGCCCGGTACACCGGGGAGCTGTTTTTT

D gene: NA
clone size: few
J gene: TRBJ2-7
V gene: TRBV10-2
CDR3 protein: CASSEDAEGNEQYF
CDR3 DNA: TGCGCCAGCAGTGAGGACGCAGAAGGAAACGAGCAGTACTTC

D gene: NA
clone size: NA
J gene: TRBJ1-2
V gene: TRBV7-6
CDR3 protein: CASSLGGVNYGYTF
CDR3 DNA: TGTGCCAGCAGCTTAGGCGGGGTTAACTATGGCTACACCTTC

D gene: NA
clone size: many
J gene: TRBJ1-3
V gene: TRBV15
CDR3 protein: CATSRAAGVGSGNTIYF
CDR3 DNA: TGTGCCACCAGCAGAGCGGCCGGGGTGGGCTCTGGAAACACCATATATTTT

D gene: NA
clone size: NA
J gene: TRBJ2-2
V gene: TRBV20-1
CDR3 protein: CSAKRTGELFF
CDR3 DNA: TGCAGTGCTAAGAGGACCGGGGAGCTGTTTTTT

D gene: TRBD1
clone size: NA
J gene: TRBJ1-3
V gene: TRBV9
CDR3 protein: CASSVGGQGNTIYF
CDR3 DNA: TGTGCCAGCAGCGTAGGGGGACAGGGCAACACCATATATTTT

D gene: TRBD1
clone size: NA
J gene: TRBJ2-2
V gene: TRBV6-5
CDR3 protein: CASGYSWVGTGAFAGELFF
CDR3 DNA: TGTGCCAGCGGTTACTCGTGGGTCGGGACAGGGGCTTTTGCCGGGGAGCTGTTTTTT

D gene: NA
clone size: NA
J gene: TRBJ1-1
V gene: TRBV15
CDR3 protein: CATISDTEAFF
CDR3 DNA: TGTGCCACCATAAGTGACACTGAAGCTTTCTTT

D gene: TRBD1
clone size: few
J gene: TRBJ1-5
V gene: TRBV2
CDR3 protein: CASSELDRVNQPQHF
CDR3 DNA: TGTGCCAGCAGTGAGTTGGACAGGGTGAATCAGCCCCAGCATTTT

D gene: NA
clone size: NA
J gene: TRBJ2-1
V gene: TRBV7-9
CDR3 protein: CASSQMKTEQFF
CDR3 DNA: TGCGCCAGCAGCCAGATGAAAACGGAGCAGTTCTTC

D gene: TRBD1
clone size: NA
J gene: TRBJ2-2
V gene: TRBV7-9
CDR3 protein: CASSLGTGVTGELFF
CDR3 DNA: TGTGCCAGCAGCTTAGGTACAGGGGTCACCGGGGAGCTGTTTTTT

D gene: NA
clone size: NA
J gene: TRBJ1-6
V gene: TRBV19
CDR3 protein: CASTRQDGSPLHF
CDR3 DNA: TGTGCCAGTACCCGACAGGACGGTTCACCCCTCCACTTT

D gene: NA
clone size: many
J gene: TRBJ2-7
V gene: TRBV6-2/TRBV6-3
CDR3 protein: CASSPSRRREQYF
CDR3 DNA: TGTGCCAGCAGTCCAAGCAGGAGACGCGAGCAGTACTTC

D gene: NA
clone size: many
J gene: TRBJ2-7
V gene: TRBV2
CDR3 protein: CASRRDGRYEQYF
CDR3 DNA: TGTGCCAGCAGGAGGGACGGCCGCTACGAGCAGTACTTC

D gene: TRBD1
clone size: NA
J gene: TRBJ2-7
V gene: TRBV9
CDR3 protein: CASSVADRGLDEQYF
CDR3 DNA: TGTGCCAGCAGCGTAGCAGACAGGGGGCTCGACGAGCAGTACTTC

D gene: TRBD2
clone size: many
J gene: TRBJ2-1
V gene: TRBV7-3
CDR3 protein: CASSPLRSGGDNEQFF
CDR3 DNA: TGTGCCAGCAGCCCCCTGAGAAGCGGGGGGGACAATGAGCAGTTCTTC

D gene: NA
clone size: once
J gene: TRBJ1-6
V gene: TRBV7-8
CDR3 protein: CATKWTAYNSPLHF
CDR3 DNA: TGTGCCACCAAGTGGACAGCCTATAATTCACCCCTCCACTTT

D gene: TRBD1
clone size: NA
J gene: TRBJ2-1
V gene: TRBV2
CDR3 protein: CASSPRQGADEQSF
CDR3 DNA: TGTGCCAGCTCACCACGACAGGGGGCGGACGAGCAGTCCTTC

D gene: TRBD2
clone size: few
J gene: TRBJ2-1
V gene: TRBV28
CDR3 protein: CASTKHSLAGNEQFF
CDR3 DNA: TGTGCCAGCACTAAACACTCACTAGCGGGTAATGAGCAGTTCTTC

D gene: TRBD1
clone size: many
J gene: TRBJ1-3
V gene: TRBV25-1
CDR3 protein: CASSEKDRGSGNTIYF
CDR3 DNA: TGTGCCAGCAGTGAAAAGGACAGGGGGTCAGGAAACACCATATATTTT

D gene: NA
clone size: many
J gene: TRBJ1-6
V gene: TRBV7-8
CDR3 protein: CASSLAIKETYNSPLHF
CDR3 DNA: TGTGCCAGCAGCTTAGCCATAAAAGAAACCTATAATTCACCCCTCCACTTT

D gene: NA
clone size: many
J gene: TRBJ2-2
V gene: TRBV20-1
CDR3 protein: CSAAGHMNTGELFF
CDR3 DNA: TGCAGTGCCGCGGGTCACATGAACACCGGGGAGCTGTTTTTT

D gene: NA
clone size: few
J gene: TRBJ1-1
V gene: TRBV20-1
CDR3 protein: CSARVVNTEAFF
CDR3 DNA: TGCAGTGCTAGAGTGGTGAACACTGAAGCTTTCTTT

D gene: NA
clone size: NA
J gene: TRBJ2-7
V gene: TRBV7-8
CDR3 protein: CASSYRPYEQYF
CDR3 DNA: TGTGCCAGCAGCTACCGCCCCTACGAGCAGTACTTC

D gene: NA
clone size: NA
J gene: TRBJ2-7
V gene: TRBV10-1
CDR3 protein: CASSAGTGEQYF
CDR3 DNA: TGCGCCAGCAGTGCGGGGACCGGCGAGCAGTACTTC